Below are 27 T cell receptor beta chains sequenced from a single sample in a study of cytomegalovirus exposure and HLA in healthy donors. Both 60 Vbeta primers and 13 Jbeta primers went into the PCR. Repertoires were generated with immunoSEQ multiplex PCR, while TCRdb's copy carries only in-frame clones and drops some. Recorded for this sample: 30,000 to 35,000 clones. The sample consisted of PBMCs. Receptors were obtained from a middle-aged woman in good health and CMV-seropositive.

The chain combines TRBV7-3 with TRBJ1-5; D ambiguous. The CDR3 runs 13 residues. The germline gives CDR1 SGHTA, CDR2 FQGTGA. The germline V and J ends were trimmed by 2 bases and 5 bases, with 7 bases remaining between them. DNA of the CDR3: TGTGCCAGCAGCTTAGGGCCCCATCAGCCCCAGCATTTT. Its protein product is CASSLGPHQPQHF.

The CDR3 DNA sequence: TGTGCCAGCAGCCCAAGCGGGAGCTCCTACAATGAGCAGTTCTTC. It yields the protein CASSPSGSSYNEQFF. This chain uses TRBV9 with TRBJ2-1, with 8 bases aligning to TRBD2. Unmatched junction bases numbered 3, after V lost 4 bases and J lost 0 bases. The length of the CDR3 is 15 residues. Germline values: CDR1 SGDLS, CDR2 YYNGEE.

The chain uses TRBV6-9 and TRBJ2-3; 9 nucleotides match TRBD1. The CDR3 has 19 amino acids. V was pared by 2 bases and J by 2 bases, with 14 bases of the junction left unmatched. From germline, CDR1 is MNHGY and CDR2 SVAAGI. The CDR3 coding sequence is TGTGCCAGCAGTTATCAAAGACGGGAGACAGGGGGGCACACAGATACGCAGTATTTT. Translating gives CASSYQRRETGGHTDTQYF.

This chain joins TRBV6-5 and TRBJ1-5; D unclear. CDR3 length: 14 residues. The germline CDR1 and CDR2 sequences are MNHEY and SVGAGI. Trimming shortened V by 0 bases and J by 5 bases, and 8 bases separated the two germline ends. CDR3 sequence reads: CASSYSAVDQPQHF. CDR3 bases: TGTGCCAGCAGTTACTCGGCGGTTGATCAGCCCCAGCATTTT.

J is TRBJ1-1 and V is TRBV27; D gene ambiguous. The CDR3 totals 14 residues. V lost 6 bases and J lost 0, with 11 bases in between. Germline CDR1 MNHEY, CDR2 SMNVEV (reference sequence). This CDR3 reads CASRNSGVNTEAFF. CDR3 nucleotides: TGTGCCAGCAGGAACAGCGGAGTGAACACTGAAGCTTTCTTT.

The gene calls are TRBV19 and TRBJ2-3; TRBD2 matches at 7 bases. From germline, CDR1 is LNHDA and CDR2 SQIVND (reference sequence). V was clipped by 0 bases and J by 4 bases; unmatched bases: 4. This CDR3 has 15 amino acids. For the CDR3, the DNA is TGTGCCAGTAGTATAGATCCAGCGGGGTCAGATACGCAGTATTTT. Translating gives CASSIDPAGSDTQYF.

V usage is TRBV5-8 and J usage is TRBJ1-5, with 8 bases lining up with TRBD1. This CDR3 is built from 16 residues. Germline V gene sequence: CDR1 SGHTS, CDR2 YDEGEE. The V gene end was trimmed by 2 bases and the J gene end by 3 bases; junction bases not matched to a gene: 7. In DNA form, the CDR3 reads TGTGCCAGCAGCTTTTTCGCGACAGGGGCCAATCAGCCCCAGCATTTT. Its translation is CASSFFATGANQPQHF.

The CDR3 here is CASSVQQGGADTQYF. CDR3 DNA sequence: TGTGCCAGCAGTGTTCAGCAGGGAGGGGCAGATACGCAGTATTTT. The gene calls are TRBV2 and TRBJ2-3, with 7 bases fitting TRBD2. Germline V gene data show CDR1 as SNHLY and CDR2 as FYNNEI. Trimming removed 4 bases from V and 4 bases from J; junction bases left unmatched: 8. This CDR3 comprises 15 residues.

The CDR3 coding sequence is TGTGCCATCAGTCGGGACAGGGCTTTAGCGGGAGAGAGCACAGATACGCAGTATTTT. Protein sequence: CAISRDRALAGESTDTQYF. The chain combines TRBV10-3 with TRBJ2-3, with D perhaps TRBD1 or TRBD2 (9 bases each). The CDR3 is made up of 19 amino acids. V dropped 5 bases and J dropped 0 bases, with 24 bases sitting between them. CDR1 is ENHRY and CDR2 is SYGVKD in the germline V gene.

The rearrangement links TRBV6-5 to TRBJ2-7, with a possible D match to TRBD2 (5 bases). V was cut by 6 bases and J by 7 bases, with 13 bases left in between. CDR1 and CDR2 from the germline V gene are MNHEY and SVGAGI. The CDR3 has 12 residues. CDR3 loop: CASRRTTGEQYF. The CDR3 DNA follows: TGTGCCAGCAGACGCACTACGGGGGAGCAGTACTTC.

This chain joins TRBV6-1 and TRBJ2-7, with D perhaps TRBD2 (6 bases). CDR1 and CDR2 from the germline V gene are MNHNS and SASEGT. There are 13 residues in the CDR3. V was pared by 8 bases and J by 2 bases, with 13 bases between. The CDR3 bases are TGTGCCAGCTCCACTAGCTACACCTACGAGCAGTACTTC. Translated, it gives CASSTSYTYEQYF.

The V call is TRBV30, the J call TRBJ2-3; 16 nucleotides line up with TRBD2. The CDR3 length is 18 residues. The V segment lost 2 bases and the J segment 0 bases; nucleotides outside the gene matches: 5. Germline V gene sequence: CDR1 GTSNPN, CDR2 SVGIG (reference sequence). As DNA, the CDR3 is TGTGCCTGGAGTTCGGGACTAGCGGGAGGGCCAAGCACAGATACGCAGTATTTT. This codes for CAWSSGLAGGPSTDTQYF. The complete variable domain, with remaining parts taken from reference TRBV30 and TRBJ2-3, reads SQTIHQWPATLVQPVGSPLSLECTVEGTSNPNLYWYRQAAGRGLQLLFYSVGIGQISSEVPQNLSASRPQDRQFILSSKKLLLSDSGFYLCAWSSGLAGGPSTDTQYFGPGTRLTVL.

CDR3 bases: TGTGCCAGCAGCCCGACGGGGGGGGAGCTGTTTTTT. It yields the protein CASSPTGGELFF. The chain couples TRBV4-2 to TRBJ2-2; D may be TRBD2 (5 bases). This CDR3 contains 12 residues. V lost 4 bases and J 8 bases, leaving 8 bases between the germline ends. Germline V gene lookup returns CDR1 LGHNA and CDR2 YNFKEQ.

The CDR3 protein is CASSQAYYNEQFF. For the CDR3, the DNA is TGCGCCAGCAGCCAGGCTTACTACAATGAGCAGTTCTTC. V and J are TRBV4-1 and TRBJ2-1; no clear D. V was pared by 3 bases and J by 3 bases, with 6 bases between. The CDR3 sequence is 13 residues long. The germline V gene encodes CDR1 MGHRA and CDR2 YSYEKL.

The chain recombines TRBV28 with TRBJ2-7; possible D gene TRBD1, 6 bases. This CDR3 region has 14 residues. Germline-derived CDR1 and CDR2 are MDHEN and SYDVKM. Deletions cut 7 bases from V and 2 bases from J, with 15 bases between. CDR3 sequence reads: CASTNTGSAYEQYF. CDR3 bases: TGTGCCAGCACCAACACAGGGAGCGCCTACGAGCAGTACTTC. The whole variable domain, remainder taken from reference TRBV28 and TRBJ2-7, is DVKVTQSSRYLVKRTGEKVFLECVQDMDHENMFWYRQDPGLGLRLIYFSYDVKMKEKGDIPEGYSVSREKKERFSLILESASTNQTSMYLCASTNTGSAYEQYFGPGTRLTVT.

The V call is TRBV5-6, the J call TRBJ1-1; the match to TRBD1 covers 7 bases. Germline CDR1 reads SGHDT; CDR2 reads YYEEEE. V lost 2 bases and J lost 1; bases outside the gene matches: 2. The CDR3 totals 14 residues. The CDR3 spells CASSFGDRNTEAFF. The CDR3, as DNA: TGTGCCAGCAGCTTTGGGGACAGGAACACTGAAGCTTTCTTT.

The J gene is TRBJ2-3, the V gene TRBV5-1, with D perhaps matching TRBD2 (6 bases). V was clipped by 1 base and J by 4 bases, with 10 bases between them. CDR3 length: 14 amino acids. Germline V gives CDR1 SGHRS, CDR2 YFSETQ. CDR3 DNA sequence: TGCGCCAGCAGCTTGCGCCCGGGGGCAGATACGCAGTATTTT. It is translated as CASSLRPGADTQYF. Full variable domain (missing parts from reference TRBV5-1 and TRBJ2-3): KAGVTQTPRYLIKTRGQQVTLSCSPISGHRSVSWYQQTPGQGLQFLFEYFSETQRNKGNFPGRFSGRQFSNSRSEMNVSTLELGDSALYLCASSLRPGADTQYFGPGTRLTVL.

The chain is built from TRBV5-1 and TRBJ2-6; possible D gene TRBD2, 6 bases. CDR3 size: 22 residues. Looked up from germline, CDR1 is SGHRS and CDR2 is YFSETQ. The V end was cut by 1 base, the J end by 0 bases, with 26 bases between. CDR3 bases: TGCGCCAGCAGCTTGTGGGTGGGAGCCGTAACGACGGACTACTCTGGGGCCAACGTCCTGACTTTC. Its protein is CASSLWVGAVTTDYSGANVLTF.

The chain uses TRBV5-1 and TRBJ2-7, with TRBD1 matching 8 bases. V trimming: 5 bases; J trimming: 5 bases; junction bases outside the gene matches: 12. The length of the CDR3 is 15 residues. CDR1 and CDR2 from the germline V gene are SGHRS and YFSETQ. CDR3 residues: CASRLGTGEVDEQYF. The CDR3 DNA reads TGCGCCAGCAGGTTAGGGACAGGAGAGGTGGACGAGCAGTACTTC.

CDR3 in amino acids: CASSRTGQQETQYF. CDR3 nucleotide sequence: TGTGCCAGCAGCCGGACAGGCCAACAAGAGACCCAGTACTTC. The chain has TRBV7-9 and TRBJ2-5, with 7 positions matching TRBD1. V was clipped by 5 bases and J by 2 bases; unmatched bases: 5. Germline V lookup: CDR1 SEHNR, CDR2 FQNEAQ (reference sequence). CDR3 length: 14 amino acids.

The chain has TRBV27 and TRBJ2-5; D is possibly TRBD2 (6 bases). V was pared by 6 bases and J by 4 bases, with 15 bases between. The CDR3 sequence is 14 residues long. Germline loops: CDR1 MNHEY, CDR2 SMNVEV (reference sequence). The CDR3 region is CASSRRGLRETQYF. CDR3 nucleotide sequence: TGTGCCAGCAGCCGACGGGGGTTACGAGAGACCCAGTACTTC.

The J gene is TRBJ1-2, the V gene TRBV6-1; D is perhaps TRBD1 (6 bases). The CDR3 is made up of 14 amino acids. Germline CDR1 and CDR2: MNHNS and SASEGT. V dropped 5 bases and J dropped 5 bases, with 15 bases sitting between them. The CDR3 is CASSLTGSSYGYTF. CDR3 bases: TGTGCCAGCAGTTTGACAGGCTCCTCTTATGGCTACACCTTC.

The V and J genes are TRBV6-5 and TRBJ1-4; TRBD1 matches 9 bases. The length of the CDR3 is 13 residues. V dropped 4 bases and J dropped 8; count of bases not matched to a gene: 2. The germline V gene encodes CDR1 MNHEY and CDR2 SVGAGI. As DNA, the CDR3 is TGTGCCAGCAGTTTTGACAGGGGGGAAAAACTGTTTTTT. Protein: CASSFDRGEKLFF.

This chain joins TRBV7-9 and TRBJ2-7; 9 positions match TRBD1. Germline V CDR1 and CDR2: SEHNR, FQNEAQ (reference sequence). CDR3 length: 18 amino acids. The V segment lost 5 bases and the J segment 6 bases; nucleotides outside the gene matches: 20. For the CDR3, the DNA is TGTGCCAGCAGCCCCCGACAGGGGGAGCTTGCTGGGTCTGCCGAGCAGTACTTC. This gives the protein CASSPRQGELAGSAEQYF.

With respect to this clone: The junction departs from germline at one end; a sequencing error may be responsible. The V gene is TRBV4-3, the J gene TRBJ1-1; D is unclear. CDR1 and CDR2 from the germline V gene are LGHNA and YSLEER. The CDR3 consists of 15 residues. CDR3 protein: CASSQEQLTIPVFFF. CDR3 DNA: TGCGCCAGCAGCCAAGAACAGCTAACAATACCAGTGTTCTTTTTT.

CDR3 in amino acids: CASSLARLGAGGPIGQYF. The CDR3, as DNA: TGTGCCAGCAGCTTAGCGCGGTTAGGAGCGGGAGGGCCTATTGGGCAGTACTTC. This chain joins TRBV7-8 and TRBJ2-7; 10 nucleotides match TRBD2. From germline, CDR1 is SGHVS and CDR2 FQNEAQ. J gave up 9 bases and V 0 bases, and 17 bases lay outside the gene matches. The CDR3 has 18 amino acids.

The chain recombines TRBV5-1 with TRBJ1-6; 12 bases are a match to TRBD1. Germline CDR1 reads SGHRS; CDR2 reads YFSETQ. The ends lost 0 bases at V and 10 bases at J; junction bases unmatched: 5. The CDR3 is made up of 16 amino acids. The CDR3 loop reads CASSLDTGTGGSPLHF. The CDR3 DNA follows: TGCGCCAGCAGCTTGGATACCGGGACAGGGGGCTCACCCCTCCACTTT.